These 31 T cell receptor beta chains were sequenced from one sample in a study of T cells in Graves' hyperthyroidism and ophthalmopathy. TCR beta CDR3 regions were amplified from RNA transcripts. First-round RT-PCR targeting the TCR CDR3 was performed with the HTBI primer set. Each CDR3 protein is one row after TCRdb ran MiXCR on the multiplex PCR reads. The repertoire consists of a few hundred thousand distinct CDR3 sequences, with about 15% occurring once and the leading ten covering around 7.5%. Sequencing used blood. The receptors stem from a woman younger than 45 with Graves' hyperthyroidism.

The rearrangement links TRBV19 to TRBJ2-1; 8 bases match TRBD2. The J segment lost 5 bases and the V segment lost 5 bases, leaving 14 bases of the junction unmatched. CDR3 length equals 17 residues. Germline lookup yields CDR1 LNHDA and CDR2 SQIVND (reference sequence). The CDR3 DNA is TGTGCCAGTAGTCATCGGAACGGGGGGGTGGGCCACAATGAGCAGTTCTTC. Residues: CASSHRNGGVGHNEQFF. The full variable domain, with the rest looked up from reference TRBV19 and TRBJ2-1, is DGGITQSPKYLFRKEGQNVTLSCEQNLNHDAMYWYRQDPGQGLRLIYYSQIVNDFQKGDIAEGYSVSREKKESFPLTVTSAQKNPTAFYLCASSHRNGGVGHNEQFFGPGTRLTVL.

There are many counts of this clonotype. The CDR3: CASSLGRASGAFWYEQYF. The CDR3 DNA is TGTGCCAGCAGCCTTGGGAGGGCTAGCGGTGCGTTTTGGTACGAGCAGTACTTC. The rearrangement joins TRBV7-2 to TRBJ2-7, with 7 bases aligning to TRBD2. Germline V lookup: CDR1 SGHTA, CDR2 FQGNSA. The J segment lost 4 bases and the V segment lost 5 bases, leaving 20 bases of the junction unmatched. The CDR3 has 18 residues.

This clonotype came up a few times. The chain has TRBV6-5 and TRBJ2-7; the D gene is possibly TRBD2 (5 bases). Germline CDR1 MNHEY, CDR2 SVGAGI. The CDR3 runs to 15 residues. The ends were cut back, 0 bases at V and 6 bases at J, with 15 bases in the middle. The CDR3 DNA sequence: TGTGCCAGCAGTTACTCTGGGGAGCTAGTAGGCGAGCAGTACTTC. It is translated as CASSYSGELVGEQYF.

This clonotype was counted at least ten times. The V and J genes are TRBV5-1 and TRBJ1-1; 9 bases match TRBD1. The V gene's germline CDR1 is SGHRS and CDR2 YFSETQ. Losses at the gene ends were 0 bases for V and 4 bases for J; bases not matched to a gene: 1. This CDR3 spans 14 amino acids. CDR3 coding DNA: TGCGCCAGCAGCTTGGGGGACAGGGTCACTGAAGCTTTCTTT. Its translation: CASSLGDRVTEAFF. The variable domain in full, completed from reference TRBV5-1 and TRBJ1-1, reads KAGVTQTPRYLIKTRGQQVTLSCSPISGHRSVSWYQQTPGQGLQFLFEYFSETQRNKGNFPGRFSGRQFSNSRSEMNVSTLELGDSALYLCASSLGDRVTEAFFGQGTRLTVV.

The V gene is TRBV6-2 or TRBV6-3, the J gene TRBJ2-7; D is possibly TRBD1 (6 bases). Trimming took 6 bases from V and 2 from J, leaving 11 bases between them. The CDR3 contains 13 residues. The germline V gene encodes CDR1 MNHEY and CDR2 SVGEGT. CDR3 sequence (DNA): TGTGCCAGCAGCAGGGGTTTTGCCTACGAGCAGTACTTC. As protein: CASSRGFAYEQYF.

At least ten counts were recorded for this clonotype. The J gene is TRBJ2-7, the V gene TRBV11-2; a possible D gene is TRBD2 (5 bases). The CDR3 is made up of 14 amino acids. Trimming removed 1 base from V and 3 bases from J, with 10 bases in between. Germline-derived CDR1 and CDR2 are SGHAT and FQNNGV. CDR3 sequence reads: CASSLGASLYEQYF. For the CDR3, the DNA is TGTGCCAGCAGCTTAGGCGCTAGCCTCTACGAGCAGTACTTC.

This clonotype was seen many times. The chain joins TRBV10-3 to TRBJ1-5; D uncertain. V shed 4 bases and J shed 1 base, with 5 bases lying between them. Germline values: CDR1 ENHRY, CDR2 SYGVKD. The CDR3 runs to 13 residues. DNA of the CDR3: TGTGCCATCAGTGTCGAAAGCAATCAGCCCCAGCATTTT. This codes for CAISVESNQPQHF.

The chain joins TRBV4-3 to TRBJ2-2; TRBD2 matches 15 bases. Trimming took 6 bases from V and 4 from J; bases not matched to a gene: 6. The CDR3 extends over 17 amino acids. Looked up from germline, CDR1 is LGHNA and CDR2 is YSLEER. CDR3 nucleotides: TGCGCCAGCAGGGTGGGACTAGCGGGAGGAATCACCGGGGAGCTGTTTTTT. Translating gives CASRVGLAGGITGELFF.

The rearrangement links TRBV5-8 to TRBJ2-1, with D hard to call. V lost 0 bases and J 8 bases, leaving 15 bases between the germline ends. The CDR3 length is 15 residues. CDR1 and CDR2 (germline): SGHTS, YDEGEE. In DNA form, the CDR3 reads TGTGCCAGCAGCTTGGGAGGCGGCGAGACCTATGAGCAGTTCTTC. Translated, it gives CASSLGGGETYEQFF.

This clonotype was observed many times. The CDR3 is CSTDYFGAYGYTF. The DNA for the CDR3 is TGCAGTACCGATTACTTTGGGGCCTATGGCTACACCTTC. This chain joins TRBV20-1 and TRBJ1-2; D is possibly TRBD1 (5 bases). This CDR3 is 13 amino acids long. Per the germline V gene, CDR1 is DFQATT and CDR2 is SNEGSKA (reference sequence). V was pared by 8 bases and J by 4 bases, with 17 bases between.

This clonotype was observed at least ten times. J is TRBJ2-3 and V is TRBV11-2; D not resolved. The V end lost 5 bases, the J end lost 5 bases, and 11 bases lay between the germline ends. CDR1 is SGHAT, CDR2 FQNNGV, per germline. The CDR3 runs 13 residues. The CDR3 sequence is CASSPLLLDTQYF. The CDR3, as DNA: TGTGCCAGCAGCCCGCTTTTATTAGATACGCAGTATTTT. Combining the CDR3 with reference TRBV11-2 and TRBJ2-3 gives the whole variable domain EAGVAQSPRYKIIEKRQSVAFWCNPISGHATLYWYQQILGQGPKLLIQFQNNGVVDDSQLPKDRFSAERLKGVDSTLKIQPAKLEDSAVYLCASSPLLLDTQYFGPGTRLTVL.

This clonotype was seen at least ten times. The gene calls are TRBV10-3 and TRBJ2-3; 9 bases agree with TRBD2. There are 15 residues in the CDR3. Germline assignment: CDR1 ENHRY and CDR2 SYGVKD. V shed 0 bases and J 9 bases; nucleotides not matched to a gene: 7. This CDR3 is CAISESRLAGTTQYF. CDR3 coding DNA: TGTGCCATCAGTGAGTCGAGGCTAGCGGGGACCACGCAGTATTTT.

This chain joins TRBV27 and TRBJ2-1; 14 bases agree with TRBD2. Germline V gene lookup returns CDR1 MNHEY and CDR2 SMNVEV (reference sequence). There are 16 residues in the CDR3. The junction had 8 bases not matched to a gene; V was cut back by 5 bases and J by 8 bases. The CDR3 is CASSPGLAGVIYEQFF. The CDR3 region has the DNA TGTGCCAGCAGTCCGGGACTAGCGGGAGTGATCTATGAGCAGTTCTTC.

The sample holds many counts of this clonotype. The V and J genes are TRBV7-2 and TRBJ2-1; 12 bases align to TRBD2. J was trimmed by 8 bases and V by 4 bases; bases with no gene match: 9. The germline V gene encodes CDR1 SGHTA and CDR2 FQGNSA. The CDR3 extends over 16 amino acids. The CDR3 coding sequence is TGTGCCAGCAGCTCCTCTAGCGGGAGGGCAATTGATGAGCAGTTCTTC. Protein: CASSSSSGRAIDEQFF.

The J gene is TRBJ1-1, the V gene TRBV5-6; 7 positions agree with TRBD1. V gave up 3 bases and J gave up 1 base; unmatched junction bases: 6. The germline CDR1 and CDR2 sequences are SGHDT and YYEEEE. CDR3 length equals 15 residues. The CDR3 nucleotides read TGTGCCAGCAGCTCGATGGACAGGAGGAACACTGAAGCTTTCTTT. It specifies CASSSMDRRNTEAFF.

About this clonotype itself: A clone one base away is much larger, so this may be a read error. The CDR3 bases are TGTGCCAGCAGTTTGGACGGGATGGATGGAAACACCATATATTTT. It codes for CASSLDGMDGNTIYF. This chain joins TRBV12-3 or TRBV12-4 and TRBJ1-3; D is undetermined. The V end was cut by 3 bases, the J end by 3 bases, with 12 bases between. CDR3 length equals 15 residues.

This clonotype was recorded at least ten times. The chain links TRBV12-3 or TRBV12-4 to TRBJ1-2, with a possible D match to TRBD1 (5 bases). Trimming stripped 1 base from V and 8 bases from J, with 11 bases between. The CDR3 contains 13 residues. CDR3: CASSLEWAGGYTF. The CDR3 DNA reads TGTGCCAGCAGTTTAGAGTGGGCAGGGGGCTACACCTTC.

This clonotype has a handful of counts. This chain joins TRBV4-3 and TRBJ2-1; 11 positions agree with TRBD2. The CDR3 is 17 residues long. Trimming cost V 2 bases and J 4 bases; bases outside gene matches: 7. Germline-derived CDR1 and CDR2 are LGHNA and YSLEER. The CDR3 DNA reads TGCGCCAGCAGCCAAACACTAGCGGGAGTTTCGTACAATGAGCAGTTCTTC. Residues: CASSQTLAGVSYNEQFF.

Regarding this clonotype: A read error is possible here, since a much larger clone lies one base away. The final CDR3 position lacks the conserved phenylalanine or tryptophan, pointing to a likely read error. The chain joins TRBV30 to TRBJ2-3; D possibly corresponds to TRBD2 (6 bases). V lost 8 bases and J 4 bases, leaving 10 bases between the germline ends. The CDR3 length is 11 residues. The germline CDR1 and CDR2 sequences are GTSNPN and SVGIG (reference sequence). The CDR3 DNA sequence: TGTGCCGTAATAGCGGCAGATACGCAGTATCTT. Protein: CAVIAADTQYL.

This clonotype was seen repeatedly, ten times or more. The chain uses TRBV6-2 or TRBV6-3 and TRBJ1-5, with a weak D call TRBD1 (5 bases). V lost 6 bases and J lost 3, with 12 bases in between. There are 14 residues in the CDR3. Germline V lookup: CDR1 MNHEY, CDR2 SVGEGT. The CDR3 sequence: CASRSTALNQPQHF. CDR3 in DNA: TGTGCCAGCAGATCGACAGCTCTCAATCAGCCCCAGCATTTT.

Many counts were recorded for this clonotype. The chain joins TRBV7-2 to TRBJ2-5; no firm D call. The germline V gene encodes CDR1 SGHTA and CDR2 FQGNSA. Trimming shortened V by 0 bases and J by 5 bases, and 10 bases separated the two germline ends. The CDR3 is 14 amino acids. CDR3 coding DNA: TGTGCCAGCAGCTTAGCACTGGATCTGGAGACCCAGTACTTC. The encoded protein is CASSLALDLETQYF.

This clonotype was seen a handful of times. A read error may produce the germline difference seen at one junction end. J is TRBJ2-7 and V is TRBV28; the D is unclear. This CDR3 has 13 residues. Germline CDR1 is MDHEN and CDR2 is SYDVKM. CDR3 amino acids: CASSLGRIYEQHF. Here the CDR3 DNA reads TGTGCCAGCAGTTTAGGACGGATCTACGAGCAGCACTTC.

This rearrangement joins TRBV10-3 to TRBJ1-2; 9 bases align to TRBD1. The germline V gene has CDR1 ENHRY and CDR2 SYGVKD. Unmatched junction bases numbered 1, after V lost 7 bases and J lost 4 bases. This CDR3 is 12 amino acids long. The CDR3 DNA is TGTGCCATCAAGGGACAGGGCTATGGCTACACCTTC. It specifies CAIKGQGYGYTF.

As regards this clonotype: Being one base from a much bigger clone, this may be a read error. This chain links TRBV28 with TRBJ2-1, with 7 bases fitting TRBD1. This CDR3 is 15 amino acids long. Per the germline V gene, CDR1 is MDHEN and CDR2 is SYDVKM. The CDR3 spells CASSSRQGGYNEQSF. The CDR3 coding sequence is TGTGCCAGCAGTTCCCGACAGGGCGGGTACAATGAGCAGTCCTTC.

This sequence joins TRBV2 and TRBJ2-2; 8 bases agree with TRBD2. The germline gives CDR1 SNHLY, CDR2 FYNNEI. Trimming cost V 8 bases and J 7 bases; bases outside gene matches: 9. This CDR3 is built from 14 residues. The chain's CDR3 is CASGISGGSGELFF. The CDR3 bases are TGTGCCAGCGGCATTTCGGGGGGGAGCGGGGAGCTGTTTTTT.

This clonotype has at least ten counts. This chain uses TRBV7-8 with TRBJ2-1; TRBD1 agrees at 11 bases. CDR1 SGHVS and CDR2 FQNEAQ come from the germline V gene. Trimming cost V 2 bases and J 7 bases; bases outside gene matches: 13. The CDR3 covers 18 residues. The CDR3 sequence: CASSLIDLGTGGGNEQFF. The CDR3 nucleotides are TGTGCCAGCAGCTTAATCGATCTCGGGACAGGGGGAGGGAATGAGCAGTTCTTC. The full variable domain, with the rest looked up from reference TRBV7-8 and TRBJ2-1, is GAGVSQSPRYKVAKRGQDVALRCDPISGHVSLFWYQQALGQGPEFLTYFQNEAQLDKSGLPSDRFFAERPEGSVSTLKIQRTQQEDSAVYLCASSLIDLGTGGGNEQFFGPGTRLTVL.

With regard to this clonotype: A read error may be the cause here, since a much bigger clone is one base away. This rearrangement joins TRBV11-2 to TRBJ2-3; 11 bases match TRBD2. Unmatched junction bases numbered 8, after V lost 0 bases and J lost 6 bases. CDR1 is SGHAT, CDR2 FQNNGV, per germline. This CDR3 region has 17 residues. This CDR3 reads CASSLDLLAGVGDTQYF. In nucleotides, the CDR3 is TGTGCCAGCAGCTTAGATTTACTAGCGGGAGTAGGGGATACGCAGTATTTT.

This clonotype was recorded at least ten times. This chain uses TRBV3-1 with TRBJ1-6; D is perhaps TRBD1 (6 bases). Trimming took off 4 bases at V and 7 bases at J, with 14 bases between the two ends. CDR1 LGHDT and CDR2 YNNKEL come from the germline V gene (reference sequence). The CDR3 length is 15 residues. CDR3 coding DNA: TGTGCCAGCAGCCCGCAACAGGGTGAGAATTCACCCCTCCACTTT. Protein sequence: CASSPQQGENSPLHF.

The chain combines TRBV16 with TRBJ2-7; D remains ambiguous. The CDR3 runs 14 residues. V lost 3 bases and J 0 bases, leaving 9 bases between the germline ends. CDR1 and CDR2 (germline): KGHSY, FQNENV. Written as DNA, the CDR3 is TGTGCCAGCAGCCAGGTCTTGCCCTCCTACGAGCAGTACTTC. This translates into CASSQVLPSYEQYF.

The chain couples TRBV4-3 to TRBJ1-1; D is uncertain. The CDR3 loop spans 13 amino acids. V lost 1 base and J lost 10, with 13 bases in between. CDR1 is LGHNA, CDR2 YSLEER, per germline. The CDR3 protein is CASSQASGRGAFF. The DNA for the CDR3 is TGCGCCAGCAGCCAAGCCTCAGGACGGGGAGCTTTCTTT.

This clonotype was counted ten times or more. J is TRBJ2-1 and V is TRBV24-1; maybe TRBD1 (5 bases). The CDR3 is 14 residues long. Trimming pared 3 bases from V and 9 bases from J, leaving 14 bases between. Germline CDR1 is KGHDR and CDR2 is SFDVKD. The CDR3 DNA reads as TGTGCCACCAGTGATGAGGCCCTCAGGGCTGAGCAGTTCTTC. Translated: CATSDEALRAEQFF.